This T cell receptor beta chain was profiled in a study of shared clonotypes between healthy human individuals. Study-level results: The low donor count limited represented genetic and exposure-history diversity. Generally, estimated richness proved larger in naive subsets than it did in memory subsets.

On this clone itself: Its specificity is unknown.

Terminally differentiated effector memory CD45RA+ cells were excluded by CCR7 positive selection of CD45RO-negative cells. Every subset's genomic DNA went evenly onto several immunoSEQ plates. This table comes from immunoSEQ multiplex PCR, and its TCRdb copy is limited to in-frame clones, with some not included. The table has about 2.1 million clones, roughly 91% seen once; the top ten hold about 1.5%. This TCR was sampled from a man aged 18-30 years in good health. Some clones in this sample may be carry-over from other donors' samples. What was sequenced was naive CD8+ T cells from PBMCs.

In DNA, the CDR3 is TGTGCCAGCAGCTTGGTGGGCCAGCTCACCGGGGAGCTGTTTTTT. Its protein product is CASSLVGQLTGELFF. The chain is built from TRBV5-6 and TRBJ2-2; the D is unclear. CDR1 is SGHDT, CDR2 YYEEEE, per germline. The CDR3 covers 15 residues. V gave up 0 bases and J gave up 4 bases, with 10 bases separating them.